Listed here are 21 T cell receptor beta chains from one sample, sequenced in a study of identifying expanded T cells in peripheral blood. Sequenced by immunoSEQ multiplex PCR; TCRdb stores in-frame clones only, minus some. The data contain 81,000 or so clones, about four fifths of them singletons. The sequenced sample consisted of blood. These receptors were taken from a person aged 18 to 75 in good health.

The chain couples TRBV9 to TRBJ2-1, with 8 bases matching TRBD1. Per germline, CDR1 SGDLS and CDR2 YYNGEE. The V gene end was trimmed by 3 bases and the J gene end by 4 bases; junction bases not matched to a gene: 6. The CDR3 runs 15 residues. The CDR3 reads CASSAGTGTYNEQFF. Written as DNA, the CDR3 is TGTGCCAGCAGCGCCGGGACAGGTACTTACAATGAGCAGTTCTTC.

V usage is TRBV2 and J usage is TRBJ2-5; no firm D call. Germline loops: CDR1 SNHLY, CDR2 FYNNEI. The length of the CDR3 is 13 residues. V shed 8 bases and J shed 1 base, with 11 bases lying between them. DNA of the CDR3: TGTGCCAGCCTCAGAGGCGGCCAAGAGACCCAGTACTTC. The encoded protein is CASLRGGQETQYF.

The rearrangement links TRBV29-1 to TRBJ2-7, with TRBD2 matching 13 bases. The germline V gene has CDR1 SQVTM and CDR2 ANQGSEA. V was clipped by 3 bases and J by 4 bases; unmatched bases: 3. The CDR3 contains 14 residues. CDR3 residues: CSVELGLAGYEQYF. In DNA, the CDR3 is TGCAGCGTTGAGCTGGGACTAGCGGGGTACGAGCAGTACTTC.

CDR3 protein: CASSVGQLETQYF. CDR3 bases: TGTGCCAGCAGCGTGGGACAGCTAGAGACCCAGTACTTC. The chain has TRBV11-3 and TRBJ2-5; the match to TRBD1 covers 7 bases. Germline CDR1 and CDR2: SGHNT and YENEEA. After removal of 5 bases from V and 4 bases from J, the junction contained 4 bases not matched to a gene. The CDR3 covers 13 residues.

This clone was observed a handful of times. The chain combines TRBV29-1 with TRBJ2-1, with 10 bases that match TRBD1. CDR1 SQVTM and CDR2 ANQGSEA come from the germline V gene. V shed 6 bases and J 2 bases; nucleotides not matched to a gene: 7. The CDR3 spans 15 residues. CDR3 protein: CSVSPGQGAYNEQFF. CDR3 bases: TGCAGCGTATCCCCCGGACAGGGGGCCTACAATGAGCAGTTCTTC.

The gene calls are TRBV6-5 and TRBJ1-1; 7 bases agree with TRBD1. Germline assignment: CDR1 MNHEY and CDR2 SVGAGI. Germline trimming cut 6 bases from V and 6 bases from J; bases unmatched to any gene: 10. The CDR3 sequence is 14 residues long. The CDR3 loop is CASRRLQGSAEAFF. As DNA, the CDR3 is TGTGCCAGCAGGCGTCTACAGGGGAGCGCTGAAGCTTTCTTT.

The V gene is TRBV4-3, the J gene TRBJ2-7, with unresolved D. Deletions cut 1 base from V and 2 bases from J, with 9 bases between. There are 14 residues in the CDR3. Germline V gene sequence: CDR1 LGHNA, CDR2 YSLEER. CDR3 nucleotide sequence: TGCGCCAGCAGCCAAGGGATGGGCCCCTACGAGCAGTACTTC. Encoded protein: CASSQGMGPYEQYF.

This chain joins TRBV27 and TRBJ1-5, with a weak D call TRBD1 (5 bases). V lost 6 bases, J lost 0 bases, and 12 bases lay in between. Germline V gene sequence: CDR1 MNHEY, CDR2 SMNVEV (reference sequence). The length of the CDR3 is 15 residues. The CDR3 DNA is TGTGCCAGCAGGGTGGGGGGGAATAGCAATCAGCCCCAGCATTTT. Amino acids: CASRVGGNSNQPQHF.

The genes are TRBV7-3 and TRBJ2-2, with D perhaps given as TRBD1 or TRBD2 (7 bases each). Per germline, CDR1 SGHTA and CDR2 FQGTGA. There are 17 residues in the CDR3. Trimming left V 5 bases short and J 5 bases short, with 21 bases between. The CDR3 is CASSPSGGGGDTGELFF. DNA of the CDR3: TGTGCCAGCAGCCCCTCAGGGGGAGGGGGAGATACCGGGGAGCTGTTTTTT.

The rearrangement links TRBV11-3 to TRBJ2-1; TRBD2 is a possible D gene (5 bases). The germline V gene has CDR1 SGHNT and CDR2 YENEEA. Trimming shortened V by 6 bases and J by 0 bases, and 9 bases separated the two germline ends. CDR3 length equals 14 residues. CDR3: CASSFEGSYNEQFF. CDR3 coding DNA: TGTGCCAGCAGTTTCGAGGGCTCCTACAATGAGCAGTTCTTC.

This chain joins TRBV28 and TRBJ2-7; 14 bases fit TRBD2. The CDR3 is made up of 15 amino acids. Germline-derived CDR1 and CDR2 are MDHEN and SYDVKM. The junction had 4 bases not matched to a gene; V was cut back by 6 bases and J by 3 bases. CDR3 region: CASRGTSGGRYEQYF. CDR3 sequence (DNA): TGTGCCAGCAGGGGGACTAGCGGGGGCCGCTACGAGCAGTACTTC.

CDR3 amino acids: CASSLDRSTNEKLFF. The CDR3 region has the DNA TGTGCCAGCAGTTTAGACCGCTCAACTAATGAAAAACTGTTTTTT. The gene calls are TRBV6-1 and TRBJ1-4; D is ambiguous. Germline CDR1 MNHNS, CDR2 SASEGT. CDR3 length: 15 residues. Between the trimmed V and J ends, which lost 5 bases and 0 bases, there was a span of 10 bases.

CDR3 DNA: TGTGCCAGCAGCTTGGACAGGGGGCGCAACGAGCAGTACTTC. This sequence encodes CASSLDRGRNEQYF. The chain uses TRBV5-5 and TRBJ2-7, with 9 bases matching TRBD1. The V segment lost 0 bases and the J segment 5 bases; nucleotides outside the gene matches: 3. This CDR3 is 14 amino acids long. CDR1 is SGHKS and CDR2 is YYEKEE in the germline V gene (reference sequence).

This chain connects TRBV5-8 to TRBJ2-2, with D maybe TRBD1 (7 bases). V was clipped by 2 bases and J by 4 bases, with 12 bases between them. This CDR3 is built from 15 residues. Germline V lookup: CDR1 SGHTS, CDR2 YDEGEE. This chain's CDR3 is CASSFRGTGTGELFF. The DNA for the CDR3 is TGTGCCAGCAGCTTCAGGGGGACTGGCACCGGGGAGCTGTTTTTT.

The DNA for the CDR3 is TGTGCCAGCAGTACAAATTGGGACACCGGGGAGCTGTTTTTT. Translated: CASSTNWDTGELFF. The chain carries TRBV6-1 and TRBJ2-2; D is undetermined. V gave up 5 bases and J gave up 3 bases, with 10 bases separating them. This CDR3 contains 14 residues. The germline V gene has CDR1 MNHNS and CDR2 SASEGT.

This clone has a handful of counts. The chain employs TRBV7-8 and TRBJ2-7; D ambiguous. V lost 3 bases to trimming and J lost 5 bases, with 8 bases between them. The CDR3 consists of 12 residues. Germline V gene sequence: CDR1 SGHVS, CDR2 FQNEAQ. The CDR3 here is CASSLRGNEQYF. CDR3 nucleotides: TGTGCCAGCAGCTTGCGTGGGAACGAGCAGTACTTC.

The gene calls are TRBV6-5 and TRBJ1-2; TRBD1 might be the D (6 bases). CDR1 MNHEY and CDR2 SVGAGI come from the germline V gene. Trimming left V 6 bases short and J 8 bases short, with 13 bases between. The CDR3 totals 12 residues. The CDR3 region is CASSGQPWGYTF. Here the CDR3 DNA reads TGTGCCAGCAGCGGACAGCCATGGGGCTACACCTTC.

CDR3 nucleotides: TGCGCCAGCAGCCAAATGGCAGGGGTTTCCAGTCAGCCCCAGCATTTT. It codes for CASSQMAGVSSQPQHF. This chain uses TRBV4-3 with TRBJ1-5; D is perhaps TRBD1 (6 bases). The CDR3 has 16 amino acids. V lost 2 bases and J 6 bases, leaving 17 bases between the germline ends. Germline V gene lookup returns CDR1 LGHNA and CDR2 YSLEER.

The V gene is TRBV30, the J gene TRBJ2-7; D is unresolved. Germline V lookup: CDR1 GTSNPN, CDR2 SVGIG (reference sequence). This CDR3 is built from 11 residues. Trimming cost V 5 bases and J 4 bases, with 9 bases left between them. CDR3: CAWGVGYEQYF. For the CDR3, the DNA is TGTGCCTGGGGGGTAGGATACGAGCAGTACTTC. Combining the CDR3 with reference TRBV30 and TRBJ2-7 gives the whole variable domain SQTIHQWPATLVQPVGSPLSLECTVEGTSNPNLYWYRQAAGRGLQLLFYSVGIGQISSEVPQNLSASRPQDRQFILSSKKLLLSDSGFYLCAWGVGYEQYFGPGTRLTVT.

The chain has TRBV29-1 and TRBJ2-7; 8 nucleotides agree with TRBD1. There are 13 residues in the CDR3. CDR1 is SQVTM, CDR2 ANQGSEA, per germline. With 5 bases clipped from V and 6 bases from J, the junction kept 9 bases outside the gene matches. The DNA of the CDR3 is TGCAGCGTTCTCCGTGACAGGGGTGCCGAGCAGTACTTC. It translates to CSVLRDRGAEQYF.

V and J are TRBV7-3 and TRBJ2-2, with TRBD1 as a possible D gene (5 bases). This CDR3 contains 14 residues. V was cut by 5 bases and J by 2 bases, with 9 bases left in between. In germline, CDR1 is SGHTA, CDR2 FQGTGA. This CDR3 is CASSRRVNTGELFF. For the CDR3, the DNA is TGTGCCAGCAGCCGCAGGGTAAACACCGGGGAGCTGTTTTTT.